Shown below are 19 T cell receptor beta chains from a single sample sequenced in a study of cytomegalovirus exposure and HLA in healthy donors. 60 Vbeta and 13 Jbeta primers were used in PCR. Clones were read by immunoSEQ multiplex PCR, and TCRdb kept only the in-frame ones, dropping some. The data show some 150,000 clones, approximately 9% seen once. Sequenced: PBMCs. The receptors here all came from a male donor in good health and CMV-seronegative.

This clone showed up just a few times. V usage is TRBV28 and J usage is TRBJ1-3; D gene uncertain. V lost 6 bases and J 0 bases, leaving 18 bases between the germline ends. The germline CDR1 and CDR2 sequences are MDHEN and SYDVKM. CDR3 length: 17 amino acids. CDR3 sequence reads: CASSPGGELSSGNTIYF. CDR3 nucleotide sequence: TGTGCCAGCAGCCCTGGCGGGGAACTCAGCTCTGGAAACACCATATATTTT.

This clone appeared a few times. The gene calls are TRBV28 and TRBJ1-1; 7 nucleotides match TRBD1. CDR1 and CDR2 from the germline V gene are MDHEN and SYDVKM. J was trimmed by 6 bases and V by 6 bases; bases with no gene match: 10. The CDR3 contains 14 residues. CDR3 DNA sequence: TGTGCCAGCAGCACCACTAACAGGGGCCCTGAAGCTTTCTTT. Protein product: CASSTTNRGPEAFF.

This clone was counted only a few times. V is TRBV30 and J is TRBJ2-7, with 8 bases fitting TRBD1. The CDR3 sequence is 13 residues long. With 3 bases clipped from V and 3 bases from J, the junction kept 4 bases outside the gene matches. Germline assignment: CDR1 GTSNPN and CDR2 SVGIG (reference sequence). The CDR3 region has the DNA TGTGCCTGGAGGAACAGGGGGAGCTACGAGCAGTACTTC. Its protein product is CAWRNRGSYEQYF.

The gene calls are TRBV28 and TRBJ1-1; no reliable D call. This CDR3 region has 14 residues. Germline V gene data show CDR1 as MDHEN and CDR2 as SYDVKM. Trimming left V 3 bases short and J 4 bases short, with 12 bases between. CDR3 region: CASSFRGISTEAFF. In nucleotides, the CDR3 is TGTGCCAGCAGTTTTCGCGGGATCAGCACTGAAGCTTTCTTT.

This clone appeared a few times. The genes are TRBV27 and TRBJ2-7; 8 bases align to TRBD1. Unmatched junction bases numbered 5, after V lost 4 bases and J lost 0 bases. Germline V CDR1 and CDR2: MNHEY, SMNVEV (reference sequence). CDR3 length: 15 amino acids. CDR3 protein: CASSYEGQGSYEQYF. CDR3 nucleotide sequence: TGTGCCAGCAGTTACGAAGGACAGGGCTCCTACGAGCAGTACTTC.

This clone was recorded a few times. V is TRBV9 and J is TRBJ2-1, with a weak D call TRBD2 (5 bases). CDR3 length: 15 residues. The ends were cut back, 0 bases at V and 4 bases at J, with 11 bases in the middle. Germline V gene lookup returns CDR1 SGDLS and CDR2 YYNGEE. CDR3 sequence: CASSVVGDEYNEQFF. The CDR3 DNA sequence: TGTGCCAGCAGCGTAGTCGGGGATGAATACAATGAGCAGTTCTTC.

The V and J genes are TRBV29-1 and TRBJ2-1, with a tentative D call TRBD2 (6 bases). Trimming stripped 6 bases from V and 7 bases from J, with 16 bases between. CDR1 SQVTM and CDR2 ANQGSEA come from the germline V gene. The CDR3 loop spans 13 amino acids. The chain's CDR3 is CSVGGGEINEQFF. The CDR3, as DNA: TGCAGCGTAGGTGGCGGGGAAATAAATGAGCAGTTCTTC.

This clone has only a few counts. CDR3 nucleotide sequence: TGTGCCAGCATCCGGACATATAACACTGAAGCTTTCTTT. The encoded protein is CASIRTYNTEAFF. The chain uses TRBV6-1 and TRBJ1-1; the D gene is possibly TRBD1 (5 bases). Germline loops: CDR1 MNHNS, CDR2 SASEGT. The ends were cut back, 7 bases at V and 2 bases at J, with 11 bases in the middle. The CDR3 contains 13 residues.

This clone was seen more than once but under ten times. In DNA, the CDR3 is TGTGCCAGCAGTTCCACCCAAAGTCCTCGGGGGAACACTGAAGCTTTCTTT. It specifies CASSSTQSPRGNTEAFF. This chain connects TRBV13 to TRBJ1-1; D unresolved. CDR3 length: 17 residues. Between the trimmed V and J ends, which lost 6 bases and 1 base, there was a span of 21 bases. CDR1 is PRHDT and CDR2 is FYEKMQ in the germline V gene (reference sequence).

A few counts support this clone. The chain is built from TRBV15 and TRBJ2-7; 11 bases map to TRBD2. CDR1 is LNHNV and CDR2 is YYDKDF in the germline V gene (reference sequence). J gave up 3 bases and V 0 bases, and 4 bases lay outside the gene matches. This CDR3 has 16 residues. The chain's CDR3 is CATSRDIGTSGYEQYF. CDR3 nucleotide sequence: TGTGCCACCAGCAGAGATATTGGGACTAGCGGCTACGAGCAGTACTTC.

The genes are TRBV5-1 and TRBJ1-1; the D gene is possibly TRBD1 (6 bases). CDR1 and CDR2 (germline): SGHRS, YFSETQ. Trimming cost V 3 bases and J 9 bases, with 15 bases left between them. The CDR3 runs 13 residues. DNA of the CDR3: TGCGCCAGCAGCTGGGACACCCCGGACAAAGCTTTCTTT. This sequence encodes CASSWDTPDKAFF.

V is TRBV28 and J is TRBJ1-2; D uncertain. The CDR3 runs 13 residues. Trimming removed 9 bases at V and 0 bases at J, with 11 bases between. Per germline, CDR1 MDHEN and CDR2 SYDVKM. CDR3 amino acids: CARSPRANYGYTF. The CDR3, as DNA: TGTGCCAGAAGCCCGCGGGCTAACTATGGCTACACCTTC.

V is TRBV5-6 and J is TRBJ2-7; 11 nucleotides match TRBD2. J gave up 0 bases and V 2 bases, and 7 bases lay outside the gene matches. Germline V gene data show CDR1 as SGHDT and CDR2 as YYEEEE. The CDR3 covers 17 residues. CDR3 loop: CASSFSVAGGSSYEQYF. CDR3 nucleotide sequence: TGTGCCAGCAGCTTTTCAGTAGCGGGAGGGTCCTCCTACGAGCAGTACTTC.

This clone was seen a handful of times. The rearrangement uses TRBV5-1 and TRBJ1-1; maybe TRBD1 (5 bases). Trimming removed 0 bases at V and 4 bases at J, with 13 bases between. CDR3 size: 15 residues. Germline V CDR1 and CDR2: SGHRS, YFSETQ. The CDR3: CASSLAGRVSTEAFF. The DNA of the CDR3 is TGCGCCAGCAGCTTGGCCGGCAGGGTGAGCACTGAAGCTTTCTTT.

J is TRBJ1-3 and V is TRBV30; D ambiguous. The germline V gene has CDR1 GTSNPN and CDR2 SVGIG (reference sequence). The length of the CDR3 is 13 residues. V was shortened by 0 bases and J by 0 bases, with 3 bases between the two germline ends. This chain's CDR3 is CAWSVSSGNTIYF. CDR3 in DNA: TGTGCCTGGAGTGTGAGCTCTGGAAACACCATATATTTT.

The gene calls are TRBV29-1 and TRBJ1-1; 7 bases are shared with TRBD1. This CDR3 has 12 residues. J gave up 4 bases and V 3 bases, and 2 bases lay outside the gene matches. CDR1 is SQVTM and CDR2 is ANQGSEA in the germline V gene. Here the CDR3 DNA reads TGCAGCGTTGATAAGGGGGCCACTGAAGCTTTCTTT. Translating it yields CSVDKGATEAFF.

This chain uses TRBV6-5 with TRBJ2-7; D is unclear. There are 12 residues in the CDR3. The V gene lost 6 bases and the J gene lost 4 bases, with 10 bases spanning the gap. Germline V gives CDR1 MNHEY, CDR2 SVGAGI. This CDR3 reads CASSTETYEQYF. The CDR3 region has the DNA TGTGCCAGCAGCACAGAAACTTACGAGCAGTACTTC.

There are a few counts of this clone. This CDR3 reads CASSLWQDKEGFSNQPQHF. CDR3 DNA sequence: TGTGCCAGCAGTTTATGGCAGGACAAGGAGGGGTTTAGCAATCAGCCCCAGCATTTT. J is TRBJ1-5 and V is TRBV28, with D possibly matching TRBD1 (5 bases). Trimming cost V 0 bases and J 0 bases, with 18 bases left between them. Germline CDR1 and CDR2: MDHEN and SYDVKM. This CDR3 has 19 amino acids.

The CDR3 loop is CASTGWRSGANVLTF. CDR3 DNA sequence: TGTGCCAGCACAGGGTGGAGATCTGGGGCCAACGTCCTGACTTTC. This chain joins TRBV5-5 and TRBJ2-6; D perhaps matches TRBD1 (5 bases). V shed 6 bases and J shed 1 base, with 11 bases lying between them. This CDR3 is built from 15 residues. Germline V CDR1 and CDR2: SGHKS, YYEKEE (reference sequence).